These 25 T cell receptor beta chains were all obtained from the same sample, sequenced in a study of Graves' ophthalmopathy and Graves' hyperthyroidism. Amplification from RNA transcripts yielded the TCR beta CDR3 regions. RT-PCR was first run with HTBI primers, then multiplex PCR in a second round. Each CDR3 protein is one row after TCRdb ran MiXCR on the multiplex PCR reads. The table lists about 600,000 distinct CDR3 sequences, roughly 40% of them singletons. The source material was peripheral blood or thyroid tissue (not recorded which). The receptors here all came from an adult man with Graves' hyperthyroidism.

V gene TRBV9 combines with J gene TRBJ2-7; 9 bases agree with TRBD2. Unmatched junction bases numbered 8, after V lost 7 bases and J lost 3 bases. The CDR3 covers 14 residues. Germline V gene data show CDR1 as SGDLS and CDR2 as YYNGEE. CDR3 amino acids: CASGAGGSLYEQYF. The CDR3, as DNA: TGTGCCAGCGGAGCGGGAGGCTCCCTCTACGAGCAGTACTTC.

The sample holds many counts of this clonotype. The V gene is TRBV7-9, the J gene TRBJ1-1; D perhaps matches TRBD1 (5 bases). The CDR3 extends over 14 amino acids. The V gene lost 2 bases and the J gene lost 5 bases, with 12 bases spanning the gap. Germline V gives CDR1 SEHNR, CDR2 FQNEAQ (reference sequence). Here the CDR3 reads CASSLQGVKTEAFF. Written as DNA, the CDR3 is TGTGCCAGCAGCTTACAGGGTGTAAAGACTGAAGCTTTCTTT.

The V and J genes are TRBV6-5 and TRBJ1-2; unclear D gene. The CDR3 has 12 residues. V lost 5 bases and J lost 3, with 7 bases in between. Germline assignment: CDR1 MNHEY and CDR2 SVGAGI. CDR3 sequence reads: CASSNPDYGYTF. The CDR3 nucleotides read TGTGCCAGCAGTAACCCGGACTATGGCTACACCTTC.

The chain combines TRBV10-3 with TRBJ1-1; D call uncertain. This CDR3 has 17 amino acids. The germline V gene encodes CDR1 ENHRY and CDR2 SYGVKD. V was clipped by 6 bases and J by 0 bases, with 20 bases between them. The CDR3 nucleotides are TGTGCCATCAGCCGACTAGCGGGAGGAACCTTGAACACTGAAGCTTTCTTT. Residues: CAISRLAGGTLNTEAFF.

V is TRBV5-1 and J is TRBJ2-3; D may match TRBD1 or TRBD2 (5 bases each). V was shortened by 5 bases and J by 2 bases, with 21 bases between the two germline ends. The CDR3 is made up of 17 amino acids. In germline, CDR1 is SGHRS, CDR2 YFSETQ. The DNA for the CDR3 is TGCGCCAGCAGTCCCGAGGGGAGTTTGTTACCCACAGATACGCAGTATTTT. It is translated as CASSPEGSLLPTDTQYF.

The table lists this clonotype with a few counts. The genes are TRBV6-2 or TRBV6-3 and TRBJ2-5; D ambiguous. There are 13 residues in the CDR3. V was pared by 2 bases and J by 5 bases, with 9 bases between. Germline CDR1 MNHEY, CDR2 SVGEGT. The CDR3 here is CASSYLPAETQYF. In DNA, the CDR3 is TGTGCCAGCAGTTACCTCCCTGCGGAGACCCAGTACTTC.

There are many counts of this clonotype. The rearrangement uses TRBV19 and TRBJ2-7, with TRBD1 matching over 8 bases. Germline V gives CDR1 LNHDA, CDR2 SQIVND (reference sequence). V lost 6 bases to trimming and J lost 1 base; unmatched junction nucleotides: 8. The CDR3 spans 15 residues. As DNA, the CDR3 is TGTGCCAGTAGCTCGGACAGGGCCATTTCCTACGAGCAGTACTTC. Translating it yields CASSSDRAISYEQYF.

This clonotype was seen many times. This chain links TRBV5-1 with TRBJ1-1, with D uncertain. Deletions cut 5 bases from V and 0 bases from J, with 11 bases between. CDR1 SGHRS and CDR2 YFSETQ come from the germline V gene. This CDR3 has 14 amino acids. CDR3 region: CASSEQVLNTEAFF. CDR3 in DNA: TGCGCCAGCAGTGAACAAGTACTGAACACTGAAGCTTTCTTT.

This clonotype was observed many times. This chain links TRBV20-1 with TRBJ1-5; the D is unclear. Germline values: CDR1 DFQATT, CDR2 SNEGSKA (reference sequence). The CDR3 runs 14 residues. The V end lost 0 bases, the J end lost 4 bases, and 10 bases lay between the germline ends. CDR3 nucleotides: TGCAGTGCTAGAGACATCGACACGAATCAGCCCCAGCATTTT. It specifies CSARDIDTNQPQHF.

This clonotype was detected many times. CDR3 DNA sequence: TGCGCCAGCAGGGACGCGGTTGAAGCTTTCTTT. It translates to CASRDAVEAFF. V gene TRBV10-2 combines with J gene TRBJ1-1; D gene uncertain. The germline V gene encodes CDR1 WSHSY and CDR2 SAAADI. Trimming took 6 bases from V and 7 from J, leaving 9 bases between them. The CDR3 consists of 11 residues.

J is TRBJ1-2 and V is TRBV10-3, with no clear D. Looked up from germline, CDR1 is ENHRY and CDR2 is SYGVKD. V was trimmed by 3 bases and J by 6 bases, leaving 20 bases between them. This CDR3 has 16 amino acids. CDR3 in DNA: TGTGCCATCAGTGAATTAGCGGGAGACACCGGGGATGGCTACACCTTC. Amino acids: CAISELAGDTGDGYTF.

A remark on this clonotype: A much more abundant neighbour one base away suggests this may be a read error. The CDR3 carries no conserved terminal phenylalanine or tryptophan, so it likely arises from a read error. The genes are TRBV7-2 and TRBJ2-5, with 11 positions matching TRBD1. V lost 5 bases to trimming and J lost 4 bases; unmatched junction nucleotides: 6. CDR1 is SGHTA, CDR2 FQGNSA, per germline. The CDR3 is made up of 15 amino acids. CDR3 in DNA: TGTGCCAGCAGCCCGGACAGGGGGCGCGGAGAGACCCAGTACCTC. The encoded protein is CASSPDRGRGETQYL.

The V call is TRBV6-5, the J call TRBJ2-7, with TRBD1 matching 9 bases. V dropped 4 bases and J dropped 4; count of bases not matched to a gene: 8. CDR1 is MNHEY, CDR2 SVGAGI, per germline. CDR3 length: 15 amino acids. CDR3 in amino acids: CASSFHGTGFYEQYF. The CDR3 DNA reads TGTGCCAGCAGTTTTCATGGGACAGGGTTTTACGAGCAGTACTTC.

In this sample, this clonotype turned up many times. The J gene is TRBJ2-5, the V gene TRBV12-3 or TRBV12-4; 11 bases match TRBD2. V gave up 6 bases and J gave up 4 bases; unmatched junction bases: 7. The CDR3 extends over 15 amino acids. The CDR3 DNA reads as TGTGCCAGCAGCCTTAGCGGGAGGGCGGGAGAGACCCAGTACTTC. Its translation is CASSLSGRAGETQYF.

Remarks on this clonotype: A clone one base away is much larger, so this may be a read error. The V gene is TRBV7-9, the J gene TRBJ1-4; 10 bases map to TRBD1. After removal of 8 bases from V and 0 bases from J, the junction contained 9 bases not matched to a gene. The CDR3 loop spans 17 amino acids. Germline loops: CDR1 SEHNR, CDR2 FQNEAQ (reference sequence). DNA for the CDR3: TGTGCCAGCGGCGCGGGACAGGGGATGACAACTAATGAAAAACTGTTTTTT. Its protein product is CASGAGQGMTTNEKLFF.

The V and J genes are TRBV7-9 and TRBJ2-4; D unresolved. V lost 5 bases, J lost 13 bases, and 9 bases lay in between. CDR1 and CDR2 (germline): SEHNR, FQNEAQ (reference sequence). CDR3 length equals 10 residues. CDR3 sequence (DNA): TGTGCCAGCAGCCAGGTTGGACAGTACTTC. Its translation is CASSQVGQYF.

This clonotype has at least ten counts. The chain has TRBV20-1 and TRBJ1-4; 8 bases are a match to TRBD1. J lost 7 bases, V lost 6 bases, and 13 bases had no gene match. Germline lookup yields CDR1 DFQATT and CDR2 SNEGSKA (reference sequence). This CDR3 contains 15 residues. The CDR3 region has the DNA TGCAGTGCCCCGCCCGCAGACAGGGGTATTGAAAAACTGTTTTTT. As protein: CSAPPADRGIEKLFF.

The rearrangement joins TRBV14 to TRBJ1-1, with unresolved D. Germline V gene sequence: CDR1 SGHDN, CDR2 FVKESK. The CDR3 spans 14 residues. V was shortened by 1 base and J by 4 bases, with 10 bases between the two germline ends. The CDR3 region has the DNA TGTGCCAGCAGCCAAGGGGAGCTCTCCACTGAAGCTTTCTTT. Protein: CASSQGELSTEAFF.

To note about this clonotype: It may be a read error: a sequence one base away is much more abundant. V gene TRBV11-2 combines with J gene TRBJ2-5; 14 bases map to TRBD2. After removal of 4 bases from V and 1 base from J, the junction contained 8 bases not matched to a gene. The CDR3 is made up of 18 amino acids. From germline, CDR1 is SGHAT and CDR2 FQNNGV. CDR3 bases: TGTGCCAGCAGCTCAGGACTAGCGGGGGGCCGCTTCCAAGAGACCCAGTACTTC. Protein product: CASSSGLAGGRFQETQYF.

About this clonotype itself: This may come from a read error, since a much larger clone is one base off. This chain uses TRBV7-9 with TRBJ1-1; D possibly corresponds to TRBD1 (6 bases). CDR3 size: 15 residues. Looked up from germline, CDR1 is SEHNR and CDR2 is FQNEAQ (reference sequence). V lost 5 bases and J 1 base, leaving 14 bases between the germline ends. CDR3 residues: CASSPEGVTNTEAFF. CDR3 nucleotide sequence: TGTGCCAGCAGCCCAGAGGGGGTCACGAACACTGAAGCTTTCTTT.

Only a few counts were recorded for this clonotype. The gene calls are TRBV5-5 and TRBJ2-7; D possibly corresponds to TRBD1 (5 bases). Germline CDR1 SGHKS, CDR2 YYEKEE (reference sequence). V lost 1 base, J lost 3 bases, and 11 bases lay in between. The length of the CDR3 is 14 residues. CDR3 protein: CASSLKGADYEQYF. The CDR3 DNA is TGTGCCAGCAGCTTGAAAGGGGCGGACTACGAGCAGTACTTC.

This clonotype was seen more than once but under ten times. V gene TRBV5-8 combines with J gene TRBJ2-7, with TRBD1 matching over 7 bases. Trimming removed 4 bases from V and 4 bases from J; junction bases left unmatched: 11. CDR1 and CDR2 from the germline V gene are SGHTS and YDEGEE. The CDR3 loop spans 15 amino acids. As DNA, the CDR3 is TGTGCCAGCAGCACAGGGACAGTTCCAACATACGAGCAGTACTTC. It specifies CASSTGTVPTYEQYF.

The V and J genes are TRBV20-1 and TRBJ2-5; D is uncertain. Judging by the DNA end, TRBJ2-1 fits better; the J call may be wrong. Germline lookup yields CDR1 DFQATT and CDR2 SNEGSKA (reference sequence). The CDR3 length is 12 residues. The CDR3 spells CSAPPLVGEQFF. The CDR3 bases are TGCAGTGCTCCTCCCTTAGTTGGGGAGCAGTTCTTC.

There are a few counts of this clonotype. The gene calls are TRBV6-4 and TRBJ1-5; 7 bases fit TRBD1. V shed 6 bases, J shed 6 bases, and the junction held 5 bases outside the gene matches. The CDR3 runs 13 residues. Germline V gene sequence: CDR1 MRHNA, CDR2 SNTAGT. This CDR3 reads CASSQGVGQPQHF. CDR3 coding DNA: TGTGCCAGCAGCCAGGGGGTTGGTCAGCCCCAGCATTTT.

The rearrangement joins TRBV3-1 to TRBJ2-7, with 7 bases identical to TRBD1. V dropped 4 bases and J dropped 3; count of bases not matched to a gene: 9. Germline loops: CDR1 LGHDT, CDR2 YNNKEL (reference sequence). The CDR3 totals 15 residues. The CDR3 DNA reads TGTGCCAGCAGCCTCTACAGGGGTTCGGGCTACGAGCAGTACTTC. Its translation is CASSLYRGSGYEQYF.